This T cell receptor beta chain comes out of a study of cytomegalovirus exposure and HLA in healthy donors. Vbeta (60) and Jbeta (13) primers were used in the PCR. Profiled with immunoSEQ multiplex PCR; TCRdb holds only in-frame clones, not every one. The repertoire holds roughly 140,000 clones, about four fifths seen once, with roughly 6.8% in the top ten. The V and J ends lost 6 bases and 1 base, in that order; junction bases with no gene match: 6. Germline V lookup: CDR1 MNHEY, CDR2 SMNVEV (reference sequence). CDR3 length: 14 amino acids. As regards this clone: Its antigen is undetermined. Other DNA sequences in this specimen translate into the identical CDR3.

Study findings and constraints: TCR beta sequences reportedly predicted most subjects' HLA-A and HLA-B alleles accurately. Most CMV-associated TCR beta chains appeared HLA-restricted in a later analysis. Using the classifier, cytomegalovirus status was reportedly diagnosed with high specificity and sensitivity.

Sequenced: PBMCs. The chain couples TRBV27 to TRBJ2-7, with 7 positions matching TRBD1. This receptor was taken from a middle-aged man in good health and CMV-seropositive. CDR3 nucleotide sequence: TGTGCCAGCAGCCTTACAGGGGAGTCCTACGAGCAGTACTTC. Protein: CASSLTGESYEQYF.